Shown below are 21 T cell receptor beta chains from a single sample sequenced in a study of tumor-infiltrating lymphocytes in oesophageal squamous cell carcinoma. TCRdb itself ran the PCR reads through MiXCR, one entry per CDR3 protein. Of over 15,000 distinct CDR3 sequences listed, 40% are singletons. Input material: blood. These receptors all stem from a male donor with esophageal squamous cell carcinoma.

CDR3 bases: TGTGCCAGCAGTGATGGAGGGTCGTCAGATACGCAGTTCTTC. It translates to CASSDGGSSDTQFF. The chain joins TRBV6-4 to TRBJ2-5, with a tentative D call TRBD2 (6 bases). The J call may not be correct, given that the DNA end is closer to TRBJ2-1. CDR1 and CDR2 from the germline V gene are MRHNA and SNTAGT. The length of the CDR3 is 14 residues.

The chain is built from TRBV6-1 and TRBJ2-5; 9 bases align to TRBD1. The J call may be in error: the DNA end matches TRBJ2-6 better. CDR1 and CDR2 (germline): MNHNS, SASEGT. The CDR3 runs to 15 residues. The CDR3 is CASSERLGDRDVLTF. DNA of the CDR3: TGTGCCAGCAGTGAAAGGTTGGGGGACAGGGACGTCCTGACTTTC.

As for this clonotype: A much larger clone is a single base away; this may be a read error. The CDR3 sequence is CASSSRGLAGGVSYNEQYF. CDR3 sequence (DNA): TGTGCCAGCAGCTCCCGGGGACTAGCGGGAGGTGTCTCCTACAATGAGCAGTACTTC. The chain combines TRBV5-5 with TRBJ2-1; 15 nucleotides agree with TRBD2. The DNA end is a closer match to TRBJ2-7, so the J assignment may be wrong. Germline V gives CDR1 SGHKS, CDR2 YYEKEE (reference sequence). CDR3 length: 19 residues.

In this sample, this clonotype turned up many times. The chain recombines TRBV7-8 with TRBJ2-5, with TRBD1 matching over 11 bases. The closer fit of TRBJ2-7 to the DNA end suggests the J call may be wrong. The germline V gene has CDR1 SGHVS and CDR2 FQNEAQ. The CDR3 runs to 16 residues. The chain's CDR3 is CASSPYWTGGIDEQYF. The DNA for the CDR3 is TGTGCCAGCAGCCCGTACTGGACAGGGGGCATCGACGAGCAGTACTTC.

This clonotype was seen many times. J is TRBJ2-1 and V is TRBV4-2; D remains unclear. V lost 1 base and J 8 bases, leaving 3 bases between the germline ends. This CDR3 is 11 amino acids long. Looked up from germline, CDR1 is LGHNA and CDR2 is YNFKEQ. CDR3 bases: TGTGCCAGCAGCCAAGCCTATGAGCAGTTCTTC. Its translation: CASSQAYEQFF.

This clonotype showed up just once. The CDR3 bases are TGTGCCAGCAGCTTGGGAGGACAGAGGACCGGGGAGCTGTTTTTT. This translates into CASSLGGQRTGELFF. V gene TRBV7-3 combines with J gene TRBJ1-1; D could derive from TRBD1 or TRBD2 (6 bases each). The end of the DNA is better explained by TRBJ2-2, so the J call may be wrong. Germline V gene data show CDR1 as SGHTA and CDR2 as FQGTGA. The CDR3 spans 15 residues.

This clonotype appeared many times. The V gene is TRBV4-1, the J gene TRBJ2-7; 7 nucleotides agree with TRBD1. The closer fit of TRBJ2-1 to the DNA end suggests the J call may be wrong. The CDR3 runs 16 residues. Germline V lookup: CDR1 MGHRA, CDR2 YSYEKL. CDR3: CASSQDIRTGWDEQFF. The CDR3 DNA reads TGCGCCAGCAGCCAAGATATTCGGACAGGATGGGATGAGCAGTTCTTC.

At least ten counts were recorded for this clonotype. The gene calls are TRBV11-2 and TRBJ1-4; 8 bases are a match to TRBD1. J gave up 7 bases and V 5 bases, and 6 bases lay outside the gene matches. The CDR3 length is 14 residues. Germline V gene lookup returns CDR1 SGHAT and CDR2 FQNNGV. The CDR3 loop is CASSPRTGFEKLFF. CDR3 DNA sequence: TGTGCCAGCAGCCCCCGGACAGGGTTTGAAAAACTGTTTTTT.

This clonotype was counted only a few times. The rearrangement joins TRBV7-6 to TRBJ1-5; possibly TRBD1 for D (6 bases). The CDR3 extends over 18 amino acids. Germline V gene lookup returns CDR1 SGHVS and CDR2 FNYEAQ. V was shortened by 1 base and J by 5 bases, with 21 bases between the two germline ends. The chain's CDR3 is CASSLEGGLGAVDQPQHF. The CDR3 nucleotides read TGTGCCAGCAGCTTAGAGGGGGGTTTGGGGGCCGTCGATCAGCCCCAGCATTTT.

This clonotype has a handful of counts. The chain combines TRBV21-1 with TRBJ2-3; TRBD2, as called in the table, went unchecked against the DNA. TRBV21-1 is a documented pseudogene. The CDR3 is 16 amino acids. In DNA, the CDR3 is TGTGCCAGCAGCAAAGCGCTAGGGCAGAGCACAGATACGCAGTATTTT. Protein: CASSKALGQSTDTQYF.

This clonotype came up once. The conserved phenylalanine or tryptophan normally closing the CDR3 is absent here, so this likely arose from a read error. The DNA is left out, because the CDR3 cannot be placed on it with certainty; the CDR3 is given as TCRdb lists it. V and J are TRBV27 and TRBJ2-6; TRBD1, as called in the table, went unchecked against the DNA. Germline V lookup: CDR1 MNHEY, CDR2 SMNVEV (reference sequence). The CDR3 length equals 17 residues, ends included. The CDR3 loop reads CASSRGGQLRETQYFGA.

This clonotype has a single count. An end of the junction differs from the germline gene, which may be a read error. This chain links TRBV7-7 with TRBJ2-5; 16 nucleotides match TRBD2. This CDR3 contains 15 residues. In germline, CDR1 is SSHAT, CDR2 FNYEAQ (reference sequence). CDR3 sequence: CASSWGLAGGETQYF. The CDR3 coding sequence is TGTGCTAGCAGCTGGGGACTAGCGGGAGGGGAGACCCAGTACTTC.

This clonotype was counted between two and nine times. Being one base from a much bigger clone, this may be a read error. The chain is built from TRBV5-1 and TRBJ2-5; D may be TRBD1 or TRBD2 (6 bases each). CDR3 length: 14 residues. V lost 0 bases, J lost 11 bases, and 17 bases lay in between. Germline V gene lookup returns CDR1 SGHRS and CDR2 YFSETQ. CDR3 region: CASSLVGRDNEQYF. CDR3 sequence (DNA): TGCGCCAGCAGCTTGGTAGGGCGGGACAATGAGCAGTACTTC.

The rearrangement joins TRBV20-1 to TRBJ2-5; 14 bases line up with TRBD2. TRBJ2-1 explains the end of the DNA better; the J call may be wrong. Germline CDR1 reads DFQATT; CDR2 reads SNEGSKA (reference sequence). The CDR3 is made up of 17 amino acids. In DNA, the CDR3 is TGCAGTGCTAGAGACCTGTCGGGACTAGCGGGAGTCAATGAGCAGTTCTTC. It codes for CSARDLSGLAGVNEQFF.

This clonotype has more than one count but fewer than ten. DNA of the CDR3: TGCAGTGCCCCAAGGACAGGGAGTGGCTACACCTTC. Translated, it gives CSAPRTGSGYTF. This rearrangement joins TRBV20-1 to TRBJ1-2; the match to TRBD1 covers 8 bases. The CDR3 length is 12 residues. The trim removed 6 bases at V and 7 bases at J, leaving 7 bases unmatched. Germline CDR1 is DFQATT and CDR2 is SNEGSKA (reference sequence).

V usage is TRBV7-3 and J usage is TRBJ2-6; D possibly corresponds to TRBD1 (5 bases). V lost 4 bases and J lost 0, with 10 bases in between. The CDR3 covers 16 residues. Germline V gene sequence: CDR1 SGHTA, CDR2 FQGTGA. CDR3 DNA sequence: TGTGCCAGCAGCTCACAGGTTAACTCTGGGGCCAACGTCCTGACTTTC. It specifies CASSSQVNSGANVLTF.

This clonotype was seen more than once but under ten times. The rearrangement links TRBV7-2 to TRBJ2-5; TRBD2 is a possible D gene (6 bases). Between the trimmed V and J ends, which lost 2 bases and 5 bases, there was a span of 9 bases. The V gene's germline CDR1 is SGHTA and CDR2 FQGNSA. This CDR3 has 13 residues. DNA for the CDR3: TGTGCCAGCAGCTTATCTGGGGGGGAGACCCAGTACTTC. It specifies CASSLSGGETQYF.

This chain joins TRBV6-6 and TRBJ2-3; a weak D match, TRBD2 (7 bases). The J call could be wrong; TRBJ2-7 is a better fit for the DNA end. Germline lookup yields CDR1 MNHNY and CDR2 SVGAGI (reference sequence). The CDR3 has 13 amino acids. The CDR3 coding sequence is TGTGCCAGCAGTTACTCCGGGGGGCTCGAGCAGTACTTC. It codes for CASSYSGGLEQYF.

CDR3 loop: CAISDKNPEQFF. CDR3 DNA: TGTGCCATCAGTGACAAGAATCCGGAGCAGTTCTTC. The chain recombines TRBV10-3 with TRBJ2-5; no clear D. The J call is uncertain, as TRBJ2-1 better fits the DNA end. CDR1 ENHRY and CDR2 SYGVKD come from the germline V gene. CDR3 size: 12 residues.

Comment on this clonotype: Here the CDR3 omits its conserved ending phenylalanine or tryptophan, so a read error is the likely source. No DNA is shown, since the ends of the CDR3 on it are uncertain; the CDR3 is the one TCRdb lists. The CDR3 loop is CASSLWAGRRETQYFGP. V usage is TRBV7-2 and J usage is TRBJ2-3; the table names TRBD1, a call not compared with the DNA. Germline V gives CDR1 SGHTA, CDR2 FQGNSA. Counting both end residues, the CDR3 totals 17 amino acids.

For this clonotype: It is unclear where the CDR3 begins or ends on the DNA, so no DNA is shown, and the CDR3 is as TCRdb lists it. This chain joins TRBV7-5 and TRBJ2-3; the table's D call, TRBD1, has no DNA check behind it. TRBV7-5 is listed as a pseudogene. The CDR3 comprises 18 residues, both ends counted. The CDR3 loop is CISVPEPTDGILSYEQFF.